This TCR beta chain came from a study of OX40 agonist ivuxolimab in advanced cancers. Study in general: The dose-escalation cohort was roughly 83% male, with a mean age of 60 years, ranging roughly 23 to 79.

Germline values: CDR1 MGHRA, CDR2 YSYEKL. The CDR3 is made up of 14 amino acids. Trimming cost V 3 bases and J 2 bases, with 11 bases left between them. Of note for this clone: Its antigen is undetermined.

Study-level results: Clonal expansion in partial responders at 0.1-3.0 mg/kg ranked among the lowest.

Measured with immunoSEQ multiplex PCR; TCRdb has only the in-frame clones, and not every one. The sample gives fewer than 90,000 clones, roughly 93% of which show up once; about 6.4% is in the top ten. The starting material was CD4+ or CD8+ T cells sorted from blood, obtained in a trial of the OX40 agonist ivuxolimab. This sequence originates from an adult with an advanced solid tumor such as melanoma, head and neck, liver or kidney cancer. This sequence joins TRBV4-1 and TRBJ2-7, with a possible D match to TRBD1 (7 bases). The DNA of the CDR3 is TGCGCCAGCAGCCAGACTAGGGGGCCCTACGAGCAGTACTTC. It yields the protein CASSQTRGPYEQYF.